This T cell receptor beta chain was obtained from a study of identical twins. Findings and limits, study-wide: Memory repertoires showed no such pattern, whereas abundant cord blood beta clonotypes carried fewer insertions.

This clonotype has only a few counts. The antigen is unknown. TCRdb reanalysed the 5' RACE reads using MiXCR and keeps one entry per CDR3 protein. The table has 500,000 to 550,000 distinct CDR3 sequences, 22% seen once. Germline lookup yields CDR1 SGHRS and CDR2 YFSETQ. The CDR3 loop spans 15 amino acids. The germline V and J ends were trimmed by 0 bases and 5 bases, with 14 bases remaining between them. The sample was also reused in another study, on T cells expressing NK-cell markers. From that second work: In four donors, dominant clonotypes made up roughly 25-60.1% of CD3+CD56-NKG2C+ cells.

Sequenced input: CD4+ T cells sorted from blood. The TCR sequence derives from a woman younger than 35 in good health. The chain combines TRBV5-1 with TRBJ1-1; the D gene is possibly TRBD1 (6 bases). Here the CDR3 DNA reads TGCGCCAGCAGCTTGGCTGGTACAGGGTGGACTGAAGCTTTCTTT. It encodes CASSLAGTGWTEAFF.